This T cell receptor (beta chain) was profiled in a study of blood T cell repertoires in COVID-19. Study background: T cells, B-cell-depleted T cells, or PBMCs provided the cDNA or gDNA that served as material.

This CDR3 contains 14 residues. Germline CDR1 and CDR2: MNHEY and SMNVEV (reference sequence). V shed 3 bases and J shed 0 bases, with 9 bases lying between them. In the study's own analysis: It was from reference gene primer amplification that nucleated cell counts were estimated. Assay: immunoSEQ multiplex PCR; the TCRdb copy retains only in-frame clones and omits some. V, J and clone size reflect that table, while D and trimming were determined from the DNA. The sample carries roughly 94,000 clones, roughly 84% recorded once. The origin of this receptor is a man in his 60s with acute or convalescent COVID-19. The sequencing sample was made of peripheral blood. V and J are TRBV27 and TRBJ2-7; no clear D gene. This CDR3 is CASSFRKNSYEQYF. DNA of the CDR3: TGTGCCAGCAGTTTCAGAAAAAACTCCTACGAGCAGTACTTC.